The 8 T cell receptor beta chains presented below share a single source sample, sequenced in a study of T cells in women clearing cervical HPV infection. Sequencing used immunoSEQ multiplex PCR; TCRdb keeps in-frame clones, though not all of them. This listing includes approximately 35,000 clones. The sequencing input was blood buffy coat. The receptors were gathered from a woman aged 18-70 years with a cervical HPV16 infection that either progressed to CIN3+ or cleared (not recorded which).

Regarding this clone: Compared with germline, one end of the junction differs, possibly owing to a read error. The CDR3 end is not reached by the read, which stops 3 residues before it; the germline J gene fills it in. The chain links TRBV6-1 to TRBJ1-2; TRBD1 agrees at 9 bases. Germline V gene lookup returns CDR1 MNHNS and CDR2 SASEGT. This CDR3 comprises 18 residues. The sequenced CDR3 bases are TGTGCCAGCAGAGAAGGGACAGGGAGGGGCGGTTCTTCCTACGAC. This codes for CASREGTGRGGSSYD. The whole CDR3 sequence is CASREGTGRGGSSYDYTF.

The sequenced CDR3 bases are TGTGCCAGCAGCCCTTCAGGGGAGGAGACG. Translated, it gives CASSPSGEET. The complete CDR3 sequence is CASSPSGEETQYF. The chain joins TRBV14 to TRBJ2-3; D might be TRBD1 or TRBD2, each matching 6 bases. The read ends 3 residues before the CDR3 terminus; that terminus is restored from the germline J gene. CDR1 SGHDN and CDR2 FVKESK come from the germline V gene. This CDR3 has 13 amino acids.

Comment on this clone: Read coverage stops 3 residues before the CDR3 terminus; the germline J gene supplies the remainder. The chain couples TRBV6-2 or TRBV6-3 to TRBJ2-1; 8 bases match TRBD2. J gave up 1 base and V 6 bases, and 5 bases lay outside the gene matches. Germline CDR1 is MNHEY and CDR2 is SVGEGT. The CDR3 is made up of 15 amino acids. The CDR3 loop reads CASSLRGGSYNEQFF. CDR3 DNA, as far as it was read: TGTGCCAGCAGCCTCCGGGGGGGGTCCTACAATGAG.

For this clone: The read falls 3 residues short of the CDR3 end, and the missing part is taken from the germline J gene. The chain uses TRBV20-1 and TRBJ1-5; weak D call: TRBD1 (5 bases). Germline V gene sequence: CDR1 DFQATT, CDR2 SNEGSKA (reference sequence). The CDR3 is 16 residues long. Trimming left V 0 bases short and J 5 bases short, with 17 bases between. The CDR3 here is CSARDSAGPVDQPQHF. The part of the CDR3 DNA that was read is TGCAGTGCTAGAGATAGTGCAGGGCCTGTCGATCAGCCC.

To note about this clone: The CDR3 extends 3 residues past the end of the read, so its final part is completed from the germline J gene. This chain links TRBV19 with TRBJ2-1; the match to TRBD2 covers 10 bases. V trimming: 5 bases; J trimming: 6 bases; junction bases outside the gene matches: 7. CDR1 and CDR2 (germline): LNHDA, SQIVND (reference sequence). This CDR3 has 15 amino acids. The sequenced part of the CDR3 DNA is TGTGCCAGTAGTTTACCTAGCGGGAGACGCAATGAG. Its protein product is CASSLPSGRRNE. The full CDR3 protein reads CASSLPSGRRNEQFF.

The CDR3 sequence: CASSPRKGQPQHF. The CDR3 DNA, read in part, is TGTGCCAGCAGCCCTCGCAAAGGTCAGCCC. The chain employs TRBV7-6 and TRBJ1-5; D not certain. The CDR3 is cut off 3 residues early in the read; its end comes from the germline J gene. CDR3 size: 13 residues. Trimming cost V 5 bases and J 6 bases, with 11 bases left between them. Germline V gives CDR1 SGHVS, CDR2 FNYEAQ.

Details on this clone: The sequenced fragment ends 3 residues before the CDR3 boundary, so the rest is inferred from the germline J gene. V usage is TRBV7-3 and J usage is TRBJ2-2; 12 bases align to TRBD2. V was clipped by 5 bases and J by 7 bases; unmatched bases: 8. Germline CDR1 SGHTA, CDR2 FQGTGA. CDR3 length: 16 residues. The CDR3 DNA, read in part, is TGTGCCAGCAGCCCACTAGCGGGAGGCGGGGGCGGGGAG. This codes for CASSPLAGGGGGE. The complete CDR3 sequence is CASSPLAGGGGGELFF.

Notes on this clone: From the germline J gene comes the end of the CDR3, since the read stops 3 residues before it. The genes are TRBV5-1 and TRBJ2-3; D unresolved. V was shortened by 0 bases and J by 2 bases, with 10 bases between the two germline ends. Germline CDR1 is SGHRS and CDR2 is YFSETQ. This CDR3 has 15 residues. CDR3 DNA, as far as it was read: TGCGCCAGCAGCTTGGCACACCCCAACACAGATACG. Encoded protein: CASSLAHPNTDT. The complete CDR3 reads CASSLAHPNTDTQYF. The full variable domain, rest sourced from reference TRBV5-1 and TRBJ2-3, is KAGVTQTPRYLIKTRGQQVTLSCSPISGHRSVSWYQQTPGQGLQFLFEYFSETQRNKGNFPGRFSGRQFSNSRSEMNVSTLELGDSALYLCASSLAHPNTDTQYFGPGTRLTVL.